Included here is one T cell receptor (beta chain) sequence, with context. Its antigen is not identified. This sample is part of a study of radiotherapy plus CTLA-4 blockade in lung cancer. Study context: Of the patients, under 20% showed objective responses and about 29% attained disease control.

Repertoires were generated with immunoSEQ multiplex PCR, while TCRdb's copy carries only in-frame clones and drops some. The repertoire holds 95,000 to 150,000 clones, with about 90% as singletons. Ipilimumab-mediated CTLA-4 blockade plus focal radiation was given to patients having chemo-refractory metastatic non-small-cell lung cancer. Study-level points and caveats: Expansion of tumor-derived TCR clones was observed in blood after radiotherapy plus ipilimumab. How blood T cell clones changed early, along with interferon-beta, reportedly forecast response best.

This sequence originates from a human donor with non-small cell lung cancer that progressed on radiotherapy plus ipilimumab. Here the sequenced sample was peripheral blood, taken from a patient treated with radiotherapy plus ipilimumab.

CDR3 residues: CASSQRTGMNTEAFF. The CDR3 DNA reads as TGTGCCAGCAGCCAAAGGACAGGGATGAACACTGAAGCTTTCTTT. The chain employs TRBV4-2 and TRBJ1-1, with TRBD1 identical over 8 bases. The J segment lost 0 bases and the V segment lost 2 bases, leaving 2 bases of the junction unmatched. Germline-derived CDR1 and CDR2 are LGHNA and YNFKEQ. This CDR3 contains 15 residues.